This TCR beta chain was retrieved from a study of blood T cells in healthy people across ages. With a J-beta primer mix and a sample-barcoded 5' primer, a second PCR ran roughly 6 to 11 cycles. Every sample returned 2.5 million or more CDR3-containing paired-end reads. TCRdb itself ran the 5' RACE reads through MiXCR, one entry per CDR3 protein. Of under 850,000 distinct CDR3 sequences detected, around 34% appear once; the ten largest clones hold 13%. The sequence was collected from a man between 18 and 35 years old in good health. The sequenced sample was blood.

In DNA, the CDR3 is TGCAGCGTTGCCGGGACAGGGGGCAATGAGCAGTTCTTC. Translated, it gives CSVAGTGGNEQFF. The chain uses TRBV29-1 and TRBJ2-1, with 11 bases that match TRBD1. The CDR3 loop spans 13 amino acids. CDR1 and CDR2 (germline): SQVTM, ANQGSEA. After removal of 4 bases from V and 6 bases from J, the junction contained 2 bases not matched to a gene.